Described below is a single T cell receptor beta chain sequence and its context. Its antigen is still unknown. This sample was taken from a study of T cell responses to AZD1222 COVID-19 vaccine. Study results and limitations: Regions 160-218 and 743-854 dominated among vaccine-associated CD4 TCRs spanning spike. Nearly half of the spike-specific TCRs reportedly recognize variant regions that carry no mutations. Donors were largely white British and mainly female; clonal diversity was possibly underestimated. Spike-specific TCR breadth and depth grew following two AZD1222 doses.

The repertoire was sequenced with immunoSEQ multiplex PCR; TCRdb's copy has only in-frame clones and lacks some. The data show tens of thousands of clones, with around nine tenths seen just once and around 1.1% held by the top ten. Germline CDR1 reads SNHLY; CDR2 reads FYNNEI. V was trimmed by 7 bases and J by 8 bases, leaving 11 bases between them. The CDR3 is 12 residues long. The material was peripheral blood, obtained 28 days after the second AZD1222 dose. The sequence came from an adult who received the AZD1222 COVID-19 vaccine. V is TRBV2 and J is TRBJ1-4, with D maybe TRBD1 (5 bases). The CDR3 nucleotides read TGTGCCAGCATCGGGGACGGGGAAAAACTGTTTTTT. Its translation is CASIGDGEKLFF. Looking up the rest from reference TRBV2 and TRBJ1-4 gives the full variable domain: EPEVTQTPSHQVTQMGQEVILRCVPISNHLYFYWYRQILGQKVEFLVSFYNNEISEKSEIFDDQFSVERPDGSNFTLKIRSTKLEDSAMYFCASIGDGEKLFFGSGTQLSVL.